A single sample gave rise to the 4 T cell receptor beta chains below, sequenced in a study of shared clonotypes between healthy human individuals. Sequenced by immunoSEQ multiplex PCR; TCRdb stores in-frame clones only, minus some. The data contain about 1.5 million clones, 98% of them singletons. Material: naive CD4+ T cells sorted from blood. As for subset: CD45RA+ positively selected. The source is a man under 40 in good health.

In the case of this clone: The sample holds other DNA sequences that translate to the same CDR3. This chain connects TRBV20-1 to TRBJ2-7; no firm D call. Per germline, CDR1 DFQATT and CDR2 SNEGSKA (reference sequence). V was trimmed by 0 bases and J by 6 bases, leaving 6 bases between them. This CDR3 spans 11 amino acids. The CDR3 nucleotides are TGCAGTGCTAGAGATCGCGGCGAGCAGTACTTC. Translation: CSARDRGEQYF.

The V call is TRBV7-2, the J call TRBJ2-3; D call uncertain. This CDR3 is built from 14 residues. The ends were cut back, 1 base at V and 2 bases at J, with 7 bases in the middle. Germline-derived CDR1 and CDR2 are SGHTA and FQGNSA. CDR3 bases: TGTGCCAGCAGCTTAGAACCAATCACAGATACGCAGTATTTT. Its translation: CASSLEPITDTQYF.

This rearrangement joins TRBV6-5 to TRBJ2-2; 9 positions match TRBD2. The J segment lost 5 bases and the V segment lost 2 bases, leaving 6 bases of the junction unmatched. Germline V lookup: CDR1 MNHEY, CDR2 SVGAGI. This CDR3 spans 16 amino acids. The CDR3 DNA reads as TGTGCCAGCAGTTACCGGGGACTAGCCGGGACCGGGGAGCTGTTTTTT. The encoded protein is CASSYRGLAGTGELFF.

The chain couples TRBV4-3 to TRBJ1-5, with D unclear. The V gene's germline CDR1 is LGHNA and CDR2 YSLEER. This CDR3 has 15 amino acids. With 0 bases removed from V and 4 bases from J, the gap between germline ends came to 10 bases. The chain's CDR3 is CASSQEPGRNQPQHF. CDR3 nucleotide sequence: TGCGCCAGCAGCCAAGAGCCAGGTCGGAATCAGCCCCAGCATTTT.